These T cell receptor beta chains were read from a single sample in a study of T cell responses to AZD1222 COVID-19 vaccine. The repertoire was sequenced with immunoSEQ multiplex PCR; TCRdb's copy has only in-frame clones and lacks some. The data hold roughly 80,000 clones, with nearly 90% observed a single time. Material: peripheral blood, obtained on day 0 of MenACWY control vaccination. Receptors originate from an adult in good health. Both conserved end residues are part of each CDR3. D genes are given only for firm matches. Expanded clones get a size class; other rows say once, few or many, or leave the size out.

d_call clone_size cdr3_length j_call v_call cdr3_nt cdr3_aa
- - 17 TRBJ2-1 TRBV5-1 TGCGCCAGCAGCTTGGGGACTGGTAGCGTGTCCTACAATGAGCAGTTCTTC CASSLGTGSVSYNEQFF
- few 15 TRBJ1-5 TRBV11-2 TGTGCCAGCAGCTTAGACCCAGGCAGCAATCAGCCCCAGCATTTT CASSLDPGSNQPQHF
- - 16 TRBJ1-5 TRBV5-5 TGTGCCAGCAGCTTACTTCCGGGACAAGTCAATCAGCCCCAGCATTTT CASSLLPGQVNQPQHF
- - 16 TRBJ1-1 TRBV18 TGTGCCAGCTCACCGCCTGGGAGTCAGGGGAACACTGAAGCTTTCTTT CASSPPGSQGNTEAFF
- - 15 TRBJ2-4 TRBV7-9 TGTGCCAGCAGCTCTGTCGGGCTAGCCAAAAACATTCAGTACTTC CASSSVGLAKNIQYF
- - 13 TRBJ2-3 TRBV4-3 TGCGCCAGCAGACCCGGGGGAACAGATACGCAGTATTTT CASRPGGTDTQYF
- - 13 TRBJ2-6 TRBV5-1 TGCGCCACCAGGGACACTGGGGCCAACGTCCTGACTTTC CATRDTGANVLTF
TRBD1 - 16 TRBJ1-2 TRBV9 TGTGCCAGCAGCGCCACAGGGACAGCCGGCGGCTACGGCTACACCTTC CASSATGTAGGYGYTF
- - 15 TRBJ2-2 TRBV5-4 TGTGCCAGCAGCTTCCCCGGGGGCCGCGTCGGGGAGCTGTTTTTT CASSFPGGRVGELFF
TRBD1 - 15 TRBJ1-1 TRBV5-4 TGTGCCAGCAGCTTGGCCGGGACAGGGAGGGCTGAAGCTTTCTTT CASSLAGTGRAEAFF
- - 15 TRBJ1-3 TRBV5-1 TGCGCCAGCAGCGCGTCCCAGGGCCTTGGAAACACCATATATTTT CASSASQGLGNTIYF
- - 12 TRBJ1-2 TRBV3-1/TRBV3-2 TGTGCCAGCAGCCCTCAAGTGGGCGGCTACACCTTC CASSPQVGGYTF
- - 14 TRBJ2-7 TRBV4-1 TGCGCCAGCAGCCAAGAAGGCAGGGTATACGAGCAGTACTTC CASSQEGRVYEQYF
- - 14 TRBJ2-7 TRBV6-1 TGTGCCAGCAGTGAAATCTTGGGCAACCGCGAGCAGTACTTC CASSEILGNREQYF
TRBD2 once 16 TRBJ2-7 TRBV4-3 TGCGCCAGCAGCCAAGATACACGGGGGGGAAGGAACGAGCAGTACTTC CASSQDTRGGRNEQYF
- - 17 TRBJ2-2 TRBV24-1 TGTGCCACCAGTGATTTGCGTAGGGTCGATGACACCGGGGAGCTGTTTTTT CATSDLRRVDDTGELFF
TRBD2 - 16 TRBJ2-5 TRBV7-2 TGTGCCAGCAGCTTAGCGGGGACTAGCGGGGGGGAGACCCAGTACTTC CASSLAGTSGGETQYF
TRBD2 - 15 TRBJ2-7 TRBV9 TGTGCCAGCAGCGTAGGAGTAGCGGGGCCCTACGAGCAGTACTTC CASSVGVAGPYEQYF
TRBD2 once 15 TRBJ2-5 TRBV11-2 TGTGCCAGCAGCTCGGGGGGATGGGAGGTAGAGACCCAGTACTTC CASSSGGWEVETQYF
TRBD2 - 15 TRBJ2-7 TRBV4-1 TGCGCCAGCAGCAAAACTAGCGGGGGGACCTACGAGCAGTACTTC CASSKTSGGTYEQYF
TRBD2 - 17 TRBJ2-6 TRBV4-1 TGCGCCAGCAGCATAACGGGGGGGCAATCTGGGGCCAACGTCCTGACTTTC CASSITGGQSGANVLTF
- - 13 TRBJ2-1 TRBV7-9 TGTGCCAGCAGCCCCGGAAAGGGGGGCCACAGGGTCTTC CASSPGKGGHRVF
TRBD2 - 16 TRBJ2-3 TRBV7-2 TGTGCCAGCAGCTTAGCGGCTAGCGGCTCCACAGATACGCAGTATTTT CASSLAASGSTDTQYF
- once 15 TRBJ2-7 TRBV28 TGTGCCAGCAGCCCCGGGGGGCCCCCCACCAACGAGCAGTACTTC CASSPGGPPTNEQYF
TRBD2 - 16 TRBJ2-2 TRBV5-4 TGTGCCAGCAACGTTCGACTAGCGGGGGGAACCGGGGAGCTGTTTTTT CASNVRLAGGTGELFF
- - 14 TRBJ1-1 TRBV28 TGTGCCAGCAGATCAGTCCAGGGTCGCGCTGAAGCTTTCTTT CASRSVQGRAEAFF
TRBD1 - 15 TRBJ1-6 TRBV25-1 TGTGCCAGCAGTGACCTCAGGGGGAATGGTTCACCCCTCCACTTT CASSDLRGNGSPLHF
TRBD2 - 19 TRBJ2-3 TRBV15 TGTGCCACCAGCAGAGAAGGGAGCGGGGGCCTCATTAGCACAGATACGCAGTATTTT CATSREGSGGLISTDTQYF
- - 16 TRBJ2-7 TRBV14 TGTGCCAGCAGCCAAGGGTCACGGTTGGGGTCCTACGAGCAGTACTTC CASSQGSRLGSYEQYF
TRBD1 - 15 TRBJ1-5 TRBV7-8 TGTGCCAGCAGCTTCGGACAGGGAGGCAATCAGCCCCAGCATTTT CASSFGQGGNQPQHF
TRBD2 - 19 TRBJ2-4 TRBV7-9 TGTGCCAGCAGCCCGAGGACTAGCGGGGGGGCCTTGGGTAAAAACATTCAGTACTTC CASSPRTSGGALGKNIQYF
- - 13 TRBJ2-2 TRBV4-3 TGCGCCAGCAGCCTCTATAAAAGCGGGGAGCTGTTTTTT CASSLYKSGELFF
- - 12 TRBJ1-1 TRBV7-9 TGTGCCAGCAGCTTAGAAGGGACATCAGCTTTCTTT CASSLEGTSAFF
- once 14 TRBJ2-1 TRBV19 TGTGCCAGTAGTATCACGTTCAGGAGCAATGAGCAGTTCTTC CASSITFRSNEQFF